Listed below are T cell receptor beta chains from one sample, sequenced in a study of identical twins. From the 5' RACE reads, TCRdb called clonotypes with MiXCR, one entry per CDR3 protein. The sample yields approximately 300,000 distinct CDR3 sequences, nearly 9.5% seen once. In addition, the sample was reused for a study of yellow fever vaccine responses in identical twins.

Input material: CD8+ T cells sorted from blood. These receptors were obtained from a woman between 18 and 29 years old in good health. CDR3s include the opening cysteine and the closing phenylalanine or tryptophan. The D gene is left open where the match is weak. Not every row has a clone size; where given, it reads once, few, many or a size class.

v_gene	abundance	j_gene	d_gene	CDR3nt	CDR3aa
TRBV6-1	few	TRBJ2-7	-	TGTGCCATCCCGAGAGGGCATCTTTTCGACGAGCAGTACTTC	CAIPRGHLFDEQYF
TRBV20-1	few	TRBJ2-1	-	TGCAGTGCTGGGACGACTGCTGCCTACAATGAGCAGTTCTTC	CSAGTTAAYNEQFF
TRBV7-9	many	TRBJ2-1	TRBD2	TGTGCCAGCAGCTCGAATAGCGGGGTTGAGAATGAGCAGTTCTTC	CASSSNSGVENEQFF
TRBV6-1	-	TRBJ1-5	-	TGTGCCAGCAGTGAAAACCCCCGCCTCAATCAGCCCCAGCATTTT	CASSENPRLNQPQHF
TRBV6-5	few	TRBJ2-7	-	TGTGCCAGCAGCCCTTACGAGCAGTACTTC	CASSPYEQYF
TRBV29-1	many	TRBJ1-2	TRBD1	TGCAGCGTTGAGGCCACAGGGGTATACTATGGCTACACCTTC	CSVEATGVYYGYTF
TRBV6-6	few	TRBJ2-7	-	TGTGCCAGCAGTTTTGACACCACCTACGAGCAGTACTTC	CASSFDTTYEQYF
TRBV4-3	-	TRBJ2-1	TRBD2	TGCGCCAGCAGCCAGCCTGGAAGCGGGAGGGCCCCCAATGAGCAGTTCTTC	CASSQPGSGRAPNEQFF
TRBV7-2	many	TRBJ2-2	TRBD1	TGTGCCAGCAGTACGACAGGGTACACCGGGGAGCTGTTTTTT	CASSTTGYTGELFF
TRBV6-5	-	TRBJ2-7	-	TGTGCCAGCAGTTCACCGGACAGCTCCTACGAGCAGTACTTC	CASSSPDSSYEQYF
TRBV9	many	TRBJ2-1	-	TGTGCCAGCAGTCTGGGCCAGAGTGAGCAGTTCTTC	CASSLGQSEQFF
TRBV3-1	-	TRBJ2-1	TRBD2	TGTGCCAGCAGCCAAGAGCTAGCGGGACTTGAGCAGTTCTTC	CASSQELAGLEQFF
TRBV6-5	-	TRBJ2-3	TRBD2	TGTGCCAGCAGTTACTCCCACTTGCGGGAGGGCCTGACAGATACGCAGTATTTT	CASSYSHLREGLTDTQYF
TRBV2	-	TRBJ2-7	TRBD2	TGTGCCAGCAGTGAAGACGGGAGGGCCTACGAGCAGTACTTC	CASSEDGRAYEQYF
TRBV7-9	many	TRBJ2-1	-	TGTGCCAGCAGCGCGGGAAACAATGAGCAGTTCTTC	CASSAGNNEQFF
TRBV2	many	TRBJ2-2	-	TGTGCCAGCAGTGAGTTAGCCACCGGGGAGCTGTTTTTT	CASSELATGELFF
TRBV28	-	TRBJ2-7	TRBD2	TGTGCCAGCAGTACACTAGCGGTAACCTACGAGCAGTACTTC	CASSTLAVTYEQYF
TRBV9	many	TRBJ1-2	TRBD1	TGTGCCAGCAGCCCCGATGGCGGGACAGGGTATGGCTACACCTTC	CASSPDGGTGYGYTF
TRBV7-6	many	TRBJ2-7	-	TGTGCCAGCAGCCAAGAGACCCTCCACGAGCAGTACTTC	CASSQETLHEQYF
TRBV6-2/TRBV6-3	few	TRBJ1-1	-	TGTGCCAGCAGTTACTCAGGGGGAGGAGAAGCTTTCTTT	CASSYSGGGEAFF
TRBV7-9	many	TRBJ2-1	TRBD2	TGTGCCACCAGGACGGGACTAGCGGACTACAATGAGCAGTTCTTC	CATRTGLADYNEQFF
TRBV12-3/TRBV12-4	-	TRBJ2-7	-	TGTGCCAGCAGAGTCCGGTGGTCCTACGAGCAGTACTTC	CASRVRWSYEQYF
TRBV7-2	-	TRBJ2-7	-	TGTGCCAGCAGCTTAGTGGCGTCTACCTACGAGCAGTACTTC	CASSLVASTYEQYF
TRBV29-1	few	TRBJ2-7	TRBD2	TGCAGCGTTGAAGGCAGCGGGACCGAGCAGTACTTC	CSVEGSGTEQYF
TRBV9	many	TRBJ2-1	-	TGTGCCAGCAGCGTAGCTAACAATGAGCAGTTCTTC	CASSVANNEQFF
TRBV3-1	many	TRBJ2-3	TRBD2	TGTGCCAGCAGCCAAGATACACGCTTAATTCGACTAGCGGACACAGATACGCAGTATTTT	CASSQDTRLIRLADTDTQYF
TRBV20-1	few	TRBJ2-7	-	TGCAGTGCTAGTATCCCCTATGCTGACGAGCAGTACTTC	CSASIPYADEQYF
TRBV19	-	TRBJ2-7	TRBD2	TGTGCCAGTAGTGCCCTCTGGGAGGGCTACGAGCAGTACTTC	CASSALWEGYEQYF
TRBV7-6	few	TRBJ2-7	-	TGTGCCAGCAGCTTAGGAGACGGCCCTCCCTACGAGCAGTACTTC	CASSLGDGPPYEQYF
TRBV7-9	many	TRBJ2-5	TRBD2	TGTGCCAGCAGCTTCCTAACTAGCGGGAGCCCTCAAGAGACCCAGTACTTC	CASSFLTSGSPQETQYF
TRBV6-1	-	TRBJ2-3	TRBD1	TGTGCCAGCTCACCCCCACCGGGACAGGGAGCAGATACGCAGTATTTT	CASSPPPGQGADTQYF
TRBV20-1	-	TRBJ2-2	-	TGCAGTGCTAGTGCCGCCTTCGGCGGGGAGCTGTTTTTT	CSASAAFGGELFF
TRBV28	-	TRBJ2-7	TRBD1	TGTGCCAGCACCAGACAGGGAGCCTACGAGCAGTACTTC	CASTRQGAYEQYF
TRBV20-1	-	TRBJ1-1	TRBD1	TGCAGTGCTAGCATACAGGGGGCTGACACTGAAGCTTTCTTT	CSASIQGADTEAFF